This T cell receptor beta chain stems from a study of CD8 T cells in Susac syndrome. The germline gives CDR1 MNHEY, CDR2 SVGAGI. Trimming removed 0 bases from V and 0 bases from J, with 6 bases in between. The CDR3 is 15 residues long. Random-hexamer reverse transcription was applied to roughly 0.45 to 1 ug RNA. One entry per CDR3 protein, called by TCRdb with MiXCR from the immunoSEQ multiplex PCR reads. The repertoire includes roughly 88,000 distinct CDR3 sequences, approximately 96% of them detected once, and roughly 0.44% sits in the top ten. The TCR comes from a human donor with Susac syndrome. The sequenced material came from CD8+ T cells from PBMCs. The rearrangement joins TRBV6-5 to TRBJ1-5, with D perhaps TRBD1 (5 bases). For the CDR3, the DNA is TGTGCCAGCAGTTACTCAGGGGTTAGCAATCAGCCCCAGCATTTT. Amino acids: CASSYSGVSNQPQHF.